This T cell receptor (beta chain) was retrieved from a study of graft-versus-host responses after intestinal transplantation. Study findings and constraints: Ileal or blood samples showed some GvH clones first, and such clones were also found in recipient marrow.

About this clone: What it binds is not known.

The CDR3 length is 15 residues. Germline V lookup: CDR1 LGHNA, CDR2 YSLEER. V was clipped by 0 bases and J by 3 bases; unmatched bases: 5. Assay: immunoSEQ multiplex PCR; the TCRdb copy retains only in-frame clones and omits some. The data show around 100,000 clones, 85% to 95% seen once. The V gene is TRBV4-3, the J gene TRBJ2-7, with 7 bases matching TRBD2. This receptor was obtained from a human donor who was the organ donor for an intestinal transplant. Sequencing was performed on unstimulated CD8+ T cells sorted from spleen or lymph node cells, taken before transplant. The CDR3 bases are TGCGCCAGCAGCCAAGATCGGGGGGTGAGCTACGAGCAGTACTTC. Translation gives CASSQDRGVSYEQYF.